This TCR beta chain appears in the sequencing data of a study of T cells after yellow fever vaccination. Study-level information: Some fractions had low cell numbers, and these were prepared with SMART-Seq v4 Ultra Low Input. Study findings and constraints: Abundant bulk-derived clonotypes could contaminate FACS-sorted repertoires. When the response was secondary, it was weaker but reached its peak faster, day 5 versus 15.

A universal primer site and UMIs were added as TCR cDNA was made by 5'RACE template switching. TCRdb reprocessed the 5' RACE reads via MiXCR and lists one record per CDR3 protein. The repertoire holds about 30,000 distinct CDR3 sequences, under 4.5% seen once, with approximately 45% in the top ten. CDR1 and CDR2 from the germline V gene are SEHNR and FQNEAQ (reference sequence). With V trimmed by 5 bases and J by 6 bases, 15 bases remained unmatched. The CDR3 totals 17 residues. Many counts were recorded for this clonotype. The antigen is unknown. The sample was CD8+ T cells sorted from PBMCs, taken 5 days after the yellow fever booster vaccination. This chain joins TRBV7-9 and TRBJ2-1; 8 bases align to TRBD1. The TCR sequence derives from a man aged 25 to 40 who received the YFV17D yellow fever vaccine. The CDR3 loop is CASSPEVIGQGGNEQFF. The CDR3 coding sequence is TGTGCCAGCAGCCCCGAGGTGATAGGACAGGGAGGCAATGAGCAGTTCTTC. Looking up the rest from reference TRBV7-9 and TRBJ2-1 gives the full variable domain: DTGVSQNPRHKITKRGQNVTFRCDPISEHNRLYWYRQTLGQGPEFLTYFQNEAQLEKSRLLSDRFSAERPKGSFSTLEIQRTEQGDSAMYLCASSPEVIGQGGNEQFFGPGTRLTVL.